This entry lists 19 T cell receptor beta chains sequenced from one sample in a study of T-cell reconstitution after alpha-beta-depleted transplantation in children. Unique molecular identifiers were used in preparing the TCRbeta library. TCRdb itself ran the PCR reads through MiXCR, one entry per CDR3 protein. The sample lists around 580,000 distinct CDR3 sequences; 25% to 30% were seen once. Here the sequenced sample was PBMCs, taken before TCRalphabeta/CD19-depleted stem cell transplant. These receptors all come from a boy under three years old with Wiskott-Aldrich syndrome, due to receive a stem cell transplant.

The CDR3 reads CASSFLGQGAGAGELFF. In nucleotides, the CDR3 is TGTGCCAGCAGCTTTTTGGGGCAGGGGGCCGGAGCCGGGGAGCTGTTTTTT. The V and J genes are TRBV7-9 and TRBJ2-2; 8 bases are shared with TRBD1. The V gene end was trimmed by 3 bases and the J gene end by 6 bases; junction bases not matched to a gene: 12. Germline loops: CDR1 SEHNR, CDR2 FQNEAQ (reference sequence). The length of the CDR3 is 17 residues.

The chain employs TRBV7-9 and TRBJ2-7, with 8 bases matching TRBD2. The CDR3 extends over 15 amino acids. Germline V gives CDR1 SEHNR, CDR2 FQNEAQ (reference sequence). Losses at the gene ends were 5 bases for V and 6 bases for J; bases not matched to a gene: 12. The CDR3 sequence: CASSTREAVLGEQYF. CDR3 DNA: TGTGCCAGCAGCACGCGGGAGGCCGTATTGGGCGAGCAGTACTTC.

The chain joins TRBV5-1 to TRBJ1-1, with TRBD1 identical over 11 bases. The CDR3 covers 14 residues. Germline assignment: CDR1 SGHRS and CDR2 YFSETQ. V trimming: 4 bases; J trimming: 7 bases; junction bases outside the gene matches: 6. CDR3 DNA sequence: TGCGCCAGCAGCACTGGGACAGGGGGAAATGAAGCTTTCTTT. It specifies CASSTGTGGNEAFF. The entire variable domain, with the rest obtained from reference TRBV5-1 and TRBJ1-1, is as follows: KAGVTQTPRYLIKTRGQQVTLSCSPISGHRSVSWYQQTPGQGLQFLFEYFSETQRNKGNFPGRFSGRQFSNSRSEMNVSTLELGDSALYLCASSTGTGGNEAFFGQGTRLTVV.

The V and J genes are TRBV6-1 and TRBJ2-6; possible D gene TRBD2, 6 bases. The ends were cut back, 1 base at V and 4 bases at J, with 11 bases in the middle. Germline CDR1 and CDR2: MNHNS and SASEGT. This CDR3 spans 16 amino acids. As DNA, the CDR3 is TGTGCCAGCAGTGAAGATCGGGGGAACGGGGCCAACGTCCTGACTTTC. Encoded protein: CASSEDRGNGANVLTF.

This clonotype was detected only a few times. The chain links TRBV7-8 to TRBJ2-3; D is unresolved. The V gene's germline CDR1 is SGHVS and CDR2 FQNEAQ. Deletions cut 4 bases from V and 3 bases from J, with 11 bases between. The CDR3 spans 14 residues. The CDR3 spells CASSSLGPTDTQYF. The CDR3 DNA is TGTGCCAGCAGCTCCCTCGGTCCAACAGATACGCAGTATTTT. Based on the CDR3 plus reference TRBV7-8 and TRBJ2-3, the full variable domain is GAGVSQSPRYKVAKRGQDVALRCDPISGHVSLFWYQQALGQGPEFLTYFQNEAQLDKSGLPSDRFFAERPEGSVSTLKIQRTQQEDSAVYLCASSSLGPTDTQYFGPGTRLTVL.

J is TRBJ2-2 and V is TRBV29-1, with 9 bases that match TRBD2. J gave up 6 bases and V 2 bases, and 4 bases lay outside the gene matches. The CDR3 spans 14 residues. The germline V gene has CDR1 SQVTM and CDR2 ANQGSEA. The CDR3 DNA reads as TGCAGCGTTGAACGGGCGGGAGGGGCCGGGGAGCTGTTTTTT. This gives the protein CSVERAGGAGELFF.

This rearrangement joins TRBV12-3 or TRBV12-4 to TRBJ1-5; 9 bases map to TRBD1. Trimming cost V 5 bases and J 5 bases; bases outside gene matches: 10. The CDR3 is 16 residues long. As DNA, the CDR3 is TGTGCCAGCAGTCCGGGACAGGGCTACGCTTATCAGCCCCAGCATTTT. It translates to CASSPGQGYAYQPQHF.

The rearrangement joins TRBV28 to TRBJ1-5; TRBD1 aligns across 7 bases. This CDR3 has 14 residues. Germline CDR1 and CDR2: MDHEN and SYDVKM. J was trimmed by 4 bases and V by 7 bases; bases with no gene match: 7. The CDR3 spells CASTGTAKNQPQHF. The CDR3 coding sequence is TGTGCCAGCACCGGGACAGCTAAAAATCAGCCCCAGCATTTT.

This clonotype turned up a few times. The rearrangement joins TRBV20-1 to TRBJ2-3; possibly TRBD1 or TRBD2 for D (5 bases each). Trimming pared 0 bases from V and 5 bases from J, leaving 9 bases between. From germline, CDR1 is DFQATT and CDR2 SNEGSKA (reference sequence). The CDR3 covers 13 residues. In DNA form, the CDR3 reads TGCAGTGCTAGAGATAGGGGAGAAGATACGCAGTATTTT. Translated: CSARDRGEDTQYF.

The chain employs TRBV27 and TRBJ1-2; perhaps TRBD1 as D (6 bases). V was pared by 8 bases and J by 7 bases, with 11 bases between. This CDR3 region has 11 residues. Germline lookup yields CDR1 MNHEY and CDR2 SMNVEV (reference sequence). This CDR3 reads CASGEGVGYTF. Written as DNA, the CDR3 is TGTGCCAGCGGGGAGGGGGTTGGCTACACCTTC.

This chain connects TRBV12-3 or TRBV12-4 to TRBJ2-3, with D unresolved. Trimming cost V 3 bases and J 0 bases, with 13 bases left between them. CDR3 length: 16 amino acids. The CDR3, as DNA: TGTGCCAGCAGTTTCTCTCCTGTCGGTAGCACAGATACGCAGTATTTT. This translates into CASSFSPVGSTDTQYF.

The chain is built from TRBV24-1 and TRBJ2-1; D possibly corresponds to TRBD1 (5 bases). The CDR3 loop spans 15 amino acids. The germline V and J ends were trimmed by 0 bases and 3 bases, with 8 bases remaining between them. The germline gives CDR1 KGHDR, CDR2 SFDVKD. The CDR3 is CATSDLGQGYNEQFF. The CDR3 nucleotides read TGTGCCACCAGTGATTTGGGTCAGGGCTACAATGAGCAGTTCTTC.

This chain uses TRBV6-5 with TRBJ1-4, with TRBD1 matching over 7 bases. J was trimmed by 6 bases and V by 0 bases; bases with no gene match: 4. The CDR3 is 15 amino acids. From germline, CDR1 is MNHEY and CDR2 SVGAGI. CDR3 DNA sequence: TGTGCCAGCAGTTACTCAAGGGGGCGGGATGAAAAACTGTTTTTT. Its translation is CASSYSRGRDEKLFF.

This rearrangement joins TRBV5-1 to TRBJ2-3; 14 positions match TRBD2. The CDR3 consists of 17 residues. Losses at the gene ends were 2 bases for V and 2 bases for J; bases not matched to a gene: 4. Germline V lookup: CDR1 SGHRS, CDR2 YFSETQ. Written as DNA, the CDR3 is TGCGCCAGCAGCTTTGGACTAGCGGGAGGCCCCACAGATACGCAGTATTTT. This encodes CASSFGLAGGPTDTQYF.

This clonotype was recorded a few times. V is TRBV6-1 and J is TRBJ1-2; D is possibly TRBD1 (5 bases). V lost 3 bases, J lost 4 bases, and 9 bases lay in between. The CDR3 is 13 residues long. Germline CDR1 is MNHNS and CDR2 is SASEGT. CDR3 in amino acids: CASSDTGVYGYTF. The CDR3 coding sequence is TGTGCCAGCAGTGATACGGGGGTCTATGGCTACACCTTC.

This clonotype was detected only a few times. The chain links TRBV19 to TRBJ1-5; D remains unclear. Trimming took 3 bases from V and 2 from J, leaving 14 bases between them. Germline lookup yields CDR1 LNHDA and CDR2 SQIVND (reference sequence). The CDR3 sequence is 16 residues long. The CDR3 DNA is TGTGCCAGTAGTATTTGGGCTGCTGGCGGCAATCAGCCCCAGCATTTT. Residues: CASSIWAAGGNQPQHF.

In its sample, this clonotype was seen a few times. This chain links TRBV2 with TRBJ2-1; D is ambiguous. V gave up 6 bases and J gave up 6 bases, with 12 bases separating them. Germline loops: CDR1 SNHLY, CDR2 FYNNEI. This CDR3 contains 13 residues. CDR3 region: CASSLSIINEQFF. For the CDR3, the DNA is TGTGCCAGCAGCCTGTCGATTATCAATGAGCAGTTCTTC.

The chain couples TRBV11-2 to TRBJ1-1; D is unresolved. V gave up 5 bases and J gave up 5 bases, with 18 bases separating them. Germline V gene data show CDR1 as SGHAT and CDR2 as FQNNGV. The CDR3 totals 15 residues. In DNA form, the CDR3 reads TGTGCCAGCAGCGTTCCGGGCTACAGTGGGACTGAAGCTTTCTTT. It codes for CASSVPGYSGTEAFF.

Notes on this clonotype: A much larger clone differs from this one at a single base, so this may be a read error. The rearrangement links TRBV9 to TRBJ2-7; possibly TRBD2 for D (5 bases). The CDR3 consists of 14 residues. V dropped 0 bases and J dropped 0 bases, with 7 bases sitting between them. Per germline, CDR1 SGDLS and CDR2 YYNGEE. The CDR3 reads CASSVGRDSYEQYF. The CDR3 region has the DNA TGTGCCAGCAGCGTAGGACGGGACTCCTACGAGCAGTACTTC.